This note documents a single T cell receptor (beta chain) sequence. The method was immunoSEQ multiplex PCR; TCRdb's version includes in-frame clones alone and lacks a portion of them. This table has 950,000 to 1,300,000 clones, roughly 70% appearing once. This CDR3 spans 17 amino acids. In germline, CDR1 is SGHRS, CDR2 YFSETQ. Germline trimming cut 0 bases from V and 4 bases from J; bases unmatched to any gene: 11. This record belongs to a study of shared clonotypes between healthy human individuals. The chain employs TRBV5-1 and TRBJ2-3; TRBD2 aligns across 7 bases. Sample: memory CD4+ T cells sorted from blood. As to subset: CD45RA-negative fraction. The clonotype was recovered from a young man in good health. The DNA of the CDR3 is TGCGCCAGCAGCTTGGGTGTGGCGGGAGTAGTGTCAGATACGCAGTATTTT. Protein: CASSLGVAGVVSDTQYF. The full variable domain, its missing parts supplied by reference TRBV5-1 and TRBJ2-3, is KAGVTQTPRYLIKTRGQQVTLSCSPISGHRSVSWYQQTPGQGLQFLFEYFSETQRNKGNFPGRFSGRQFSNSRSEMNVSTLELGDSALYLCASSLGVAGVVSDTQYFGPGTRLTVL.